These 7 T cell receptor beta chains were all obtained from the same sample, sequenced in a study of identical twins. Using its own MiXCR run on the 5' RACE reads, TCRdb lists one record per CDR3 protein. Found here are some 570,000 distinct CDR3 sequences, about a fifth of them singletons; the top ten hold approximately 0.48%. These sequences were also reported in another study, on yellow fever vaccine responses in identical twins.

The sequenced material came from CD4+ T cells sorted from blood. These receptors all stem from a young woman in good health.

This chain links TRBV28 with TRBJ1-5, with D possibly being TRBD1 (5 bases). Germline loops: CDR1 MDHEN, CDR2 SYDVKM. This CDR3 spans 16 amino acids. Trimming left V 5 bases short and J 3 bases short, with 17 bases between. The CDR3 region has the DNA TGTGCCAGCAGTGTTTGGGGAGGGGCGAACAATCAGCCCCAGCATTTT. This gives the protein CASSVWGGANNQPQHF.

This clonotype appeared a few times. This chain connects TRBV12-3 or TRBV12-4 to TRBJ2-4, with TRBD2 matching over 15 bases. The V and J ends lost 4 bases and 10 bases, in that order; junction bases with no gene match: 11. This CDR3 is 17 amino acids long. In nucleotides, the CDR3 is TGTGCCAGCAGTTCGGGACTAGCGGGGGGCCCGGCCATTATTCAGTACTTC. Its translation is CASSSGLAGGPAIIQYF.

V is TRBV7-8 and J is TRBJ2-5, with D possibly TRBD2 on 6 matching bases. The CDR3 runs 15 residues. V lost 4 bases, J lost 9 bases, and 21 bases lay in between. Germline CDR1 and CDR2: SGHVS and FQNEAQ. The CDR3 sequence is CASSSRRGYSQAQYF. Here the CDR3 DNA reads TGTGCCAGCAGCTCCCGACGGGGGTATTCGCAGGCCCAGTACTTC.

CDR3: CASSYRGAGELFF. In DNA, the CDR3 is TGCGCCAGCAGCTACAGGGGAGCCGGGGAGCTGTTTTTT. This chain links TRBV5-1 with TRBJ2-2; 7 positions match TRBD1. V lost 3 bases and J lost 6; bases outside the gene matches: 2. The CDR3 runs to 13 residues. The germline V gene encodes CDR1 SGHRS and CDR2 YFSETQ. Supplemented by reference TRBV5-1 and TRBJ2-2, the full variable domain reads KAGVTQTPRYLIKTRGQQVTLSCSPISGHRSVSWYQQTPGQGLQFLFEYFSETQRNKGNFPGRFSGRQFSNSRSEMNVSTLELGDSALYLCASSYRGAGELFFGEGSRLTVL.

The rearrangement links TRBV11-2 to TRBJ2-3; TRBD1 is a possible D gene (6 bases). Per the germline V gene, CDR1 is SGHAT and CDR2 is FQNNGV. V lost 8 bases and J 6 bases, leaving 15 bases between the germline ends. The CDR3 has 13 amino acids. The CDR3 coding sequence is TGTGCCAGCCAACAGGGCCTTCGGGATACGCAGTATTTT. Protein: CASQQGLRDTQYF.

The rearrangement links TRBV5-1 to TRBJ2-1; 9 bases align to TRBD2. V was pared by 0 bases and J by 6 bases, with 7 bases of the junction left unmatched. Per the germline V gene, CDR1 is SGHRS and CDR2 is YFSETQ. This CDR3 is built from 16 residues. The CDR3 DNA sequence: TGCGCCAGCAGCTTGGGGACTAGCGTCTACTCCAATGAGCAGTTCTTC. Protein sequence: CASSLGTSVYSNEQFF.

This clonotype has at least ten counts. The V and J genes are TRBV5-1 and TRBJ1-2; 7 nucleotides match TRBD1. The germline V gene encodes CDR1 SGHRS and CDR2 YFSETQ. With V trimmed by 4 bases and J by 3 bases, 6 bases remained unmatched. This CDR3 has 14 amino acids. In nucleotides, the CDR3 is TGCGCCAGCAGCCGGGGACAGAACTACTATGGCTACACCTTC. This codes for CASSRGQNYYGYTF.